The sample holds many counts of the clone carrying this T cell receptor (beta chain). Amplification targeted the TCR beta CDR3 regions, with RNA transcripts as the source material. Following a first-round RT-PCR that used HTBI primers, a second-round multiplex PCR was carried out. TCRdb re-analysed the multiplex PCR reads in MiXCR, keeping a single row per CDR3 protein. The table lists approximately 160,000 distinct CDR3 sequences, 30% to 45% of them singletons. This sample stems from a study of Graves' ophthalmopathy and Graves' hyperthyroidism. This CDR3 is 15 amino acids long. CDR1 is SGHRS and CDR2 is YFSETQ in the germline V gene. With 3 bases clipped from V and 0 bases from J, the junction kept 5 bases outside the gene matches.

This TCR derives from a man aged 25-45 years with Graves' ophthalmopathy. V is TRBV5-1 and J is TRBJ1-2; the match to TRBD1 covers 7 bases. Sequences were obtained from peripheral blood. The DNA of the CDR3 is TGCGCCAGCAGCTCCGGGGACAGAGCTAACTATGGCTACACCTTC. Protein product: CASSSGDRANYGYTF.